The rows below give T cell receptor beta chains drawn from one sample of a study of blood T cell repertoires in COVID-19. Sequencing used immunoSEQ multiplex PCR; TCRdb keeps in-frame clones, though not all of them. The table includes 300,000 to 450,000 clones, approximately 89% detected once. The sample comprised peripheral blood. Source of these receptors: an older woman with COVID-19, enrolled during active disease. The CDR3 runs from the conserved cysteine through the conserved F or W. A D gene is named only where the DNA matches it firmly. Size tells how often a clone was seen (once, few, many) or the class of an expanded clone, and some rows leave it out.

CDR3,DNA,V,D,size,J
CASSQAGRANTIYF,TGCGCCAGCAGCCAAGCCGGGCGGGCAAACACCATATATTTT,TRBV4-1,.,.,TRBJ1-3
CASSPSLGANEKLFF,TGTGCCAGCAGCCCCAGTTTGGGCGCTAATGAAAAACTGTTTTTT,TRBV2,.,few,TRBJ1-4
CATSRDRAGTKGYTF,TGTGCCACCAGCAGAGATAGGGCAGGGACTAAAGGCTACACCTTC,TRBV15,.,once,TRBJ1-2
CASRSSAGATPRAFF,TGTGCCAGCAGGTCTAGTGCGGGGGCGACGCCTCGAGCTTTCTTT,TRBV7-9,.,.,TRBJ1-1
CASSSGQGETQYF,TGTGCCAGCAGCAGCGGACAGGGTGAGACCCAGTACTTC,TRBV9,TRBD1,.,TRBJ2-5
CASTRRGGGGETQYF,TGTGCCAGCACCCGACGGGGGGGCGGAGGGGAGACCCAGTACTTC,TRBV5-6,TRBD2,.,TRBJ2-5
CAGGGGQDTQYF,TGTGCCGGCGGGGGGGGGCAGGATACGCAGTATTTT,TRBV30,TRBD2,.,TRBJ2-3
CASSSTGGAGQPQHF,TGCGCCAGCAGTTCGACAGGGGGCGCGGGTCAGCCCCAGCATTTT,TRBV10-1,TRBD1,.,TRBJ1-5
CASRTSASARDTQYF,TGTGCCAGCAGGACTAGCGCCTCAGCTAGGGATACGCAGTATTTT,TRBV2,TRBD2,.,TRBJ2-3
CASSPTGRYEQYF,TGTGCCAGCTCACCTACAGGGCGCTACGAGCAGTACTTC,TRBV18,.,.,TRBJ2-7
CASSPPTGSSYEQYF,TGTGCCAGCTCACCACCGACAGGGTCCTCCTACGAGCAGTACTTC,TRBV18,TRBD1,.,TRBJ2-7
CASSWEGDTQYF,TGTGCCAGCAGTTGGGAGGGTGATACGCAGTATTTT,TRBV6-6,TRBD2,once,TRBJ2-3
CASSSAAGLVTDTQYF,TGCGCCAGCAGCTCCGCTGCGGGACTAGTAACAGATACGCAGTATTTT,TRBV5-1,TRBD2,.,TRBJ2-3
CASSVGAGRRFF,TGTGCCAGCAGCGTAGGGGCAGGGCGGAGGTTCTTC,TRBV9,.,.,TRBJ2-1
CATSDLLGARYTEAFF,TGTGCCACCAGTGATTTGTTGGGGGCGAGATATACTGAAGCTTTCTTT,TRBV24-1,.,.,TRBJ1-1
CASSLGDREAFF,TGTGCCAGCAGCTTAGGGGACAGGGAAGCTTTCTTT,TRBV11-3,TRBD1,.,TRBJ1-1
CASSYLNGVGYTF,TGTGCCAGCAGTTACCTGAACGGAGTTGGCTACACCTTC,TRBV6-5,.,.,TRBJ1-2
CASSLKESHNSPLHF,TGTGCCAGCTCCCTCAAAGAAAGCCATAATTCACCCCTCCACTTT,TRBV18,.,.,TRBJ1-6
CASSLNGRTETQYF,TGTGCCAGCAGTTTAAATGGCAGAACGGAGACCCAGTACTTC,TRBV28,.,.,TRBJ2-5
CASSLYKGRGWVTEAFF,TGTGCCAGCAGCTTATATAAGGGAAGAGGGTGGGTAACTGAAGCTTTCTTT,TRBV5-6,.,.,TRBJ1-1
CASSAQQGALGYTF,TGTGCCAGCAGTGCCCAACAGGGGGCGCTTGGCTACACCTTC,TRBV28,TRBD1,.,TRBJ1-2
CASSWGQGIYGYTF,TGCGCCAGCAGCTGGGGACAGGGTATCTATGGCTACACCTTC,TRBV5-1,TRBD1,.,TRBJ1-2
CASSSGQGNEKLFF,TGCGCCAGCAGCTCGGGACAGGGAAATGAAAAACTGTTTTTT,TRBV5-1,TRBD1,.,TRBJ1-4
CASPWDRGPDTQYF,TGTGCCAGCCCCTGGGACAGGGGGCCAGATACGCAGTATTTT,TRBV18,TRBD1,.,TRBJ2-3
CASSYSTGGYTF,TGTGCCAGCAGTTACTCGACGGGAGGCTACACCTTC,TRBV6-6,.,.,TRBJ1-2
CASSPSGLAGLTDTQYF,TGCGCCAGCAGCCCCTCTGGACTAGCGGGACTCACAGATACGCAGTATTTT,TRBV4-1,TRBD2,once,TRBJ2-3
CASSFRWDRVNEQYF,TGTGCCAGCAGTTTTCGTTGGGACAGGGTCAACGAGCAGTACTTC,TRBV27,TRBD1,.,TRBJ2-7
CASSPGGDSNQPQHF,TGTGCCAGCAGTCCAGGGGGTGATAGCAATCAGCCCCAGCATTTT,TRBV2,TRBD1,.,TRBJ1-5
CASSLDFGELFF,TGCGCCAGCAGCCTGGACTTCGGGGAGCTGTTTTTT,TRBV5-1,.,.,TRBJ2-2
CASSLQGGINLDGYTF,TGTGCCAGCAGTTTACAAGGAGGGATTAATCTGGATGGCTACACCTTC,TRBV27,.,.,TRBJ1-2
CASSNIPGGGNTIYF,TGTGCCAGCAGCAACATACCCGGGGGGGGAAACACCATATATTTT,TRBV6-5,.,.,TRBJ1-3
CASSIGQIGTDTQYF,TGTGCCAGTAGTATTGGGCAGATCGGCACAGATACGCAGTATTTT,TRBV19,.,.,TRBJ2-3
CASSQDFQNPYEQYF,TGCGCCAGCAGCCAAGATTTTCAGAACCCCTACGAGCAGTACTTC,TRBV4-1,.,.,TRBJ2-7
CASSERGETQYF,TGTGCCAGCAGTGAACGAGGGGAGACCCAGTACTTC,TRBV6-1,.,once,TRBJ2-5
CASSFVGGRASGNTIYF,TGTGCCAGCAGCTTTGTAGGAGGACGGGCCTCTGGAAACACCATATATTTT,TRBV12-1,.,once,TRBJ1-3
CAWSVIGARETQYF,TGTGCCTGGAGTGTAATCGGAGCGAGAGAGACCCAGTACTTC,TRBV30,.,.,TRBJ2-5
CASVPGGHEQFF,TGTGCCAGCGTACCAGGGGGGCACGAGCAGTTCTTC,TRBV2,.,.,TRBJ2-1
CASSLAGVNGYTF,TGCGCCAGCAGCTTGGCAGGGGTCAATGGCTACACCTTC,TRBV5-1,.,once,TRBJ1-2
CASSSLGGGDQPQHF,TGCGCCAGCAGTTCCCTTGGAGGGGGCGATCAGCCCCAGCATTTT,TRBV5-1,TRBD1,.,TRBJ1-5
CASSPAGGWNEQFF,TGCGCCAGCAGCCCAGCGGGGGGGTGGAATGAGCAGTTCTTC,TRBV5-1,TRBD2,.,TRBJ2-1
CASSLDSGGSTEAFF,TGCGCCAGCAGCTTGGATTCGGGGGGGAGCACTGAAGCTTTCTTT,TRBV5-1,.,.,TRBJ1-1
CAIPSGNTEAFF,TGTGCCATACCCAGCGGGAACACTGAAGCTTTCTTT,TRBV30,.,.,TRBJ1-1
CASSVGEAGGWREQYF,TGTGCCAGCAGCGTAGGGGAGGCAGGGGGCTGGAGGGAGCAGTACTTC,TRBV9,TRBD1,.,TRBJ2-7
CASSQSTFTSSYNEQFF,TGTGCCAGCAGCCAAAGTACCTTCACGAGCTCCTACAATGAGCAGTTCTTC,TRBV3-1/TRBV3-2,.,.,TRBJ2-1
CASSRPGTPRGSTEAFF,TGTGCCAGCTCACGACCCGGGACCCCAAGGGGGAGCACTGAAGCTTTCTTT,TRBV18,.,.,TRBJ1-1
CASSLVLKQGRRTNEKLFF,TGTGCCAGCAGTTTGGTACTGAAACAGGGACGTAGGACTAATGAAAAACTGTTTTTT,TRBV28,.,.,TRBJ1-4
CASSRRMVDTQYF,TGCGCCAGCAGCCGGAGAATGGTAGATACGCAGTATTTT,TRBV5-1,.,.,TRBJ2-3
CQAGADTEAFF,TGCCAGGCGGGGGCCGACACTGAAGCTTTCTTT,TRBV29-1,.,.,TRBJ1-1
CASSYSLRVTEAFF,TGTGCCAGCAGTTACTCGTTGCGAGTCACTGAAGCTTTCTTT,TRBV6-6,.,.,TRBJ1-1
CASSLIGQVTSPLHF,TGTGCCAGCAGCTTGATCGGACAGGTAACCTCACCCCTCCACTTT,TRBV5-5,TRBD1,.,TRBJ1-6
CASSFGTGGFNSPLHF,TGTGCCAGCTCCTTCGGGACAGGGGGCTTTAATTCACCCCTCCACTTT,TRBV18,TRBD1,few,TRBJ1-6
CASSFGQLSYEQYF,TGTGCCAGCAGCTTTGGGCAGCTCTCCTACGAGCAGTACTTC,TRBV7-8,.,.,TRBJ2-7